The clone carrying this T cell receptor beta chain was counted many times. This record belongs to a study of T cells in Graves' hyperthyroidism and ophthalmopathy. Using RNA transcripts as the source, TCR beta CDR3 regions were amplified. The TCR CDR3 was amplified in a first-round RT-PCR using the HTBI primer set. TCRdb used MiXCR to reprocess the multiplex PCR reads, holding one entry per CDR3 protein. The sample holds around 440,000 distinct CDR3 sequences, less than 20% seen once. The V and J ends lost 0 bases and 2 bases respectively, with 17 bases between them. The length of the CDR3 is 16 residues. In germline, CDR1 is DFQATT, CDR2 SNEGSKA (reference sequence).

The J gene is TRBJ2-7, the V gene TRBV20-1, with D possibly matching TRBD2 (6 bases). Sequences were obtained from blood. This sequence originates from a woman between 18 and 29 years old with Graves' hyperthyroidism. The CDR3 DNA follows: TGCAGTGCTAGAGATCTGGAGGGGTGGGAACCCTACGAGCAGTACTTC. Its translation is CSARDLEGWEPYEQYF.